The entry below gives a single TCR beta chain sequence along with its context. A few counts support this clonotype. The clone's antigen remains unknown. The record has no base qualities; no much larger clone is one base away. From the cysteine through the phenylalanine, the CDR3 covers 17 amino acids. Here the CDR3 DNA is all that survives: 51 bases in frame from base 1. Trimming accounts for 7 bases at V and 1 base at J, while the number of junction bases matched to no gene is 10. The data are from a study of CD8 T cells in ankylosing spondylitis (dated by TCRdb to between 2016 and 2019). Regarding the research as a whole: The study profiled T cell receptor beta repertoires in healthy donors and ankylosing spondylitis patients to find disease-linked TCR variants. The whole study cohort included over 85 healthy donors and 25 ankylosing spondylitis patients. Peripheral blood was sampled, and synovial fluid was also collected from ankylosing spondylitis patients.

What the authors observed across the whole study: The disease-linked clones had a CD8+ phenotype and were found at relatively low frequencies in peripheral blood. Some TCR beta motif variants had previously been reported in synovial fluid and blood of reactive arthritis patients, which suggested common disease-initiation mechanisms. Blood from ankylosing spondylitis patients appeared to be characterized by a TCR beta motif composed of under ten highly homologous amino acid variants. Significant enrichment of the disease-linked clones was reported in matched synovial fluid samples from ankylosing spondylitis patients.

For sequencing, an Illumina HiSeq 2500 was employed. Quantitative 5'-RACE with molecular barcodes was the method used to prepare the TCR beta libraries. As for the original processing: A new computational method, built on a probabilistic model of VDJ rearrangement, was used to identify disease-linked TCR variants. TCRdb ran its own pipeline on the public reads, namely fastp trimming at Q25 and MiXCR clone calling, and kept in-frame beta chains. Rows matching on CDR3 protein sequence are summarized as one entry with the most common DNA and genes. Clone size and V and J calls follow TCRdb, not the original study. The sample table lists about 800,000 distinct CDR3 sequences, about 10% of them with a count of one. The ten most abundant clones make up approximately 0.46% of the sample.

Recombination joined TRBV12-3 or TRBV12-4 with TRBJ2-5, and TRBD1 matches 12 of the central bases. The source is a male donor with ankylosing spondylitis. Sample: blood, either unsorted or a sorted T cell fraction (not recorded which). Here is the DNA: TGTGCCAGCATTAAAGGGACAGGGGGCGGTTCCCAAGAGACCCAGTACTTC. Its amino acids are CASIKGTGGGSQETQYF.